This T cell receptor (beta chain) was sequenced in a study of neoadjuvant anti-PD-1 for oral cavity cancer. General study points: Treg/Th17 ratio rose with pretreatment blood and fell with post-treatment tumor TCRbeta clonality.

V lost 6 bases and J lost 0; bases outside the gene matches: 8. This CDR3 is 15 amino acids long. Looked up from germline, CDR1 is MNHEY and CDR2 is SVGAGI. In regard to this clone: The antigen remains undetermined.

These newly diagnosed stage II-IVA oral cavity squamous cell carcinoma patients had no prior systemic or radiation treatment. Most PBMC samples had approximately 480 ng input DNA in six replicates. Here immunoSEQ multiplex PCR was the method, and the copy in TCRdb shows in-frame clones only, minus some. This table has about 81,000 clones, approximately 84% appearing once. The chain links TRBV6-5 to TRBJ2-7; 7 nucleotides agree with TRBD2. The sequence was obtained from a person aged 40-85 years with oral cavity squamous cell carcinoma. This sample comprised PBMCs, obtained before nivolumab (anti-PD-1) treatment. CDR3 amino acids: CASRGERGSSYEQYF. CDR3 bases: TGTGCCAGCAGGGGAGAGCGGGGCAGCTCCTACGAGCAGTACTTC.